This TCR beta chain came from a study of breast tumors, draining lymph nodes, adjacent tissues. A single record per CDR3 protein comes from TCRdb applying MiXCR to the multiplex PCR reads. The sample shows about 230,000 distinct CDR3 sequences, approximately 29% of them seen only once. Ten or more counts support this clonotype. Axillary draining lymph nodes of breast cancer patients supplied the node samples. The CDR3 spans 13 residues. Germline V CDR1 and CDR2: SQVTM, ANQGSEA. V dropped 4 bases and J dropped 4; count of bases not matched to a gene: 4. V and J are TRBV29-1 and TRBJ1-5, with 7 bases matching TRBD1. Sequenced sample: axillary lymph node tissue. The TCR was taken from a female donor with breast cancer. Some clones in this sample may be carry-over from other donors' samples. The CDR3 reads CSVGQGVNQPQHF. As DNA, the CDR3 is TGCAGCGTTGGACAGGGCGTTAATCAGCCCCAGCATTTT.